At least ten counts were recorded for the clone carrying this TCR beta chain. The antigen remains undetermined. The data are from a study of T cell repertoires in cytomegalovirus infection. As for the study in general: Public TCR beta signatures indicated both CMV infection and matching HLA type. Study-wide results and caveats: The ex vivo response was dominated by HLA-C-restricted CMV-specific TCR beta clonotypes. People with CMV and the relevant HLA were identified by cumulative public TCR beta family frequency.

Each CDR3 protein gets one entry after TCRdb re-called the reads with MiXCR. This sample has about 260,000 distinct CDR3 sequences, with around 9% found just once. V gave up 1 base and J gave up 9 bases, with 10 bases separating them. This CDR3 region has 13 residues. Germline V lookup: CDR1 SGHTA, CDR2 FQGTGA. The receptor was isolated from a human donor in good health (CMV status not recorded). Some clones in this sample may be carry-over from other donors' samples. The specimen was PBMCs. The gene calls are TRBV7-3 and TRBJ2-1; no definite D call. This chain's CDR3 is CASSLKQLGEQFF. CDR3 coding DNA: TGTGCCAGCAGCTTAAAACAACTCGGTGAGCAGTTCTTC.